The source of this T cell receptor beta chain is a study of CXCR3-negative and CXCR3-positive naive CD8 T cells. Via 5' RACE with UMI labels, TRB cDNA libraries were prepared. TCRdb re-analyzed the 5' RACE reads; it lists each CDR3 protein once, without DNA. The sample holds 90,000 to 100,000 distinct CDR3 sequences. Germline-derived CDR1 and CDR2 are SGHTA and FQGNSA. The CDR3 extends over 14 amino acids. The rearrangement joins TRBV7-2 to TRBJ2-1. Input material: naive CXCR3- CD8+ T cells from blood. Subset reported: CD45RO-CCR7+CD27+CD95- naive CD8+ T cells lacking CXCR3 (TNR3-). The origin of this receptor is a human donor in good health. Some clones in this sample may be carry-over from other donors' samples. The CDR3 reads CASSFSGAYNEQFF.